This T cell receptor (beta chain) was identified during a study of technical replicates of blood from a handful of donors. The junction had 5 bases not matched to a gene; V was cut back by 6 bases and J by 5 bases. The CDR3 has 14 amino acids. Germline CDR1 SGHRS, CDR2 YFSETQ. Sequenced by immunoSEQ multiplex PCR; TCRdb stores in-frame clones only, minus some. The sample holds about 75,000 clones, 91% seen once. The chain employs TRBV5-1 and TRBJ2-1; 10 nucleotides match TRBD1. Sequences were obtained from T cells isolated from PBMCs. This clonotype was obtained from a human donor in good health. Some clones in this sample may be carry-over from other donors' samples. This CDR3 reads CASTPTGGHNEQFF. CDR3 DNA: TGCGCCAGCACCCCGACAGGGGGCCACAATGAGCAGTTCTTC. The complete variable domain, with remaining parts taken from reference TRBV5-1 and TRBJ2-1, reads KAGVTQTPRYLIKTRGQQVTLSCSPISGHRSVSWYQQTPGQGLQFLFEYFSETQRNKGNFPGRFSGRQFSNSRSEMNVSTLELGDSALYLCASTPTGGHNEQFFGPGTRLTVL.